This T cell receptor (beta chain) originates from a study of response to subunit inactivated influenza vaccine. TCRdb ran MiXCR on the RT-PCR reads and lists one entry per CDR3 protein. The table lists about 540,000 distinct CDR3 sequences, 12% to 15% of them singletons. This clonotype was detected ten times or more. Trimming removed 3 bases from V and 2 bases from J, with 7 bases in between. Germline lookup yields CDR1 SQVTM and CDR2 ANQGSEA. The CDR3 loop spans 12 amino acids. This TCR came from a man aged 50 or older who received an inactivated influenza vaccine. The genes are TRBV29-1 and TRBJ2-5; weak D call: TRBD1 (5 bases). Source: PBMCs from blood, taken roughly 13 days after vaccination. The CDR3 is CSVDDRQETQYF. In DNA, the CDR3 is TGCAGCGTTGATGACAGACAAGAGACCCAGTACTTC. Supplemented by reference TRBV29-1 and TRBJ2-5, the full variable domain reads SAVISQKPSRDICQRGTSLTIQCQVDSQVTMMFWYRQQPGQSLTLIATANQGSEATYESGFVIDKFPISRPNLTFSTLTVSNMSPEDSSIYLCSVDDRQETQYFGPGTRLLVL.